The 10 T cell receptor beta chains below come from one sample, sequenced in a study of identical twins. TCRdb reprocessed the 5' RACE reads with MiXCR, giving one entry per CDR3 protein. The sample gives hundreds of thousands of distinct CDR3 sequences, 5.5% to 6.5% of which show up once; roughly 2% is in the top ten. The specimen sequenced was naive T cells sorted from blood. These TCRs come from a man between 18 and 35 years old in good health.

Ten or more counts support this clonotype. The J gene is TRBJ2-1, the V gene TRBV5-1; a possible D gene is TRBD2 (5 bases). Germline V lookup: CDR1 SGHRS, CDR2 YFSETQ. The V end was cut by 1 base, the J end by 5 bases, with 10 bases between. The CDR3 covers 14 residues. This chain's CDR3 is CASSLRGSNNEQFF. CDR3 coding DNA: TGCGCCAGCAGCTTGAGAGGGAGTAACAATGAGCAGTTCTTC.

Ten or more counts support this clonotype. V and J are TRBV11-2 and TRBJ2-1, with D possibly matching TRBD2 (6 bases). This CDR3 is 12 amino acids long. Germline CDR1 reads SGHAT; CDR2 reads FQNNGV. The V end was cut by 8 bases, the J end by 4 bases, with 9 bases between. The CDR3 nucleotides read TGTGCCAGCGGGAGGAAATACAATGAGCAGTTCTTC. Translating it yields CASGRKYNEQFF.

This clonotype was seen ten or more times. This chain joins TRBV7-6 and TRBJ1-6; no clear D. This CDR3 has 15 amino acids. The V gene lost 1 base and the J gene lost 7 bases, with 11 bases spanning the gap. Germline assignment: CDR1 SGHVS and CDR2 FNYEAQ. CDR3 sequence: CASSLGGDQNSPLHF. The CDR3 nucleotides are TGTGCCAGCAGCTTAGGCGGGGATCAGAATTCACCCCTCCACTTT.

This clonotype was observed a few times. The V gene is TRBV12-5, the J gene TRBJ2-2; a possible D gene is TRBD2 (5 bases). Germline V gene data show CDR1 as LGHNT and CDR2 as FRNRAP. CDR3 size: 15 residues. Trimming stripped 3 bases from V and 2 bases from J, with 10 bases between. The CDR3 DNA is TGTGCTAGTGGTTTACTAGGAATAAACACCGGGGAGCTGTTTTTT. It yields the protein CASGLLGINTGELFF.

This clonotype was counted at least ten times. The chain recombines TRBV5-1 with TRBJ2-7, with TRBD2 identical over 13 bases. Germline V gene data show CDR1 as SGHRS and CDR2 as YFSETQ. The V gene end was trimmed by 0 bases and the J gene end by 6 bases; junction bases not matched to a gene: 3. The CDR3 contains 15 residues. The CDR3 protein is CASSLDGTSGIEQYV. As DNA, the CDR3 is TGCGCCAGCAGCTTGGACGGGACTAGCGGGATCGAGCAGTACGTC.

This clonotype was detected ten times or more. The CDR3 region has the DNA TGCGCCAGCAGTGGAGTCCCGGGAGTAAGGGTTAATGAGCAGTTCTTC. This codes for CASSGVPGVRVNEQFF. The chain couples TRBV10-1 to TRBJ2-1; weak D call: TRBD2 (6 bases). V was clipped by 4 bases and J by 7 bases, with 20 bases between them. The CDR3 spans 16 residues. Looked up from germline, CDR1 is WNHNN and CDR2 is SYGVQD (reference sequence).

Ten or more counts support this clonotype. The DNA for the CDR3 is TGTGCCATCAGTGAGTCGGAGACCGTATACGAGCAGTACGTC. Its protein product is CAISESETVYEQYV. This chain joins TRBV10-3 and TRBJ2-7; D uncertain. CDR3 length: 14 amino acids. The germline V and J ends were trimmed by 0 bases and 4 bases, with 10 bases remaining between them. Germline V gene sequence: CDR1 ENHRY, CDR2 SYGVKD.

This clonotype was seen at least ten times. V usage is TRBV29-1 and J usage is TRBJ2-4; 7 bases map to TRBD1. CDR1 and CDR2 (germline): SQVTM, ANQGSEA. Trimming cost V 4 bases and J 0 bases; bases outside gene matches: 3. The CDR3 has 14 residues. The CDR3, as DNA: TGCAGCGTTGGGGGACAGCTAGCCAAAAACATTCAGTACTTC. Translating gives CSVGGQLAKNIQYF.

This chain links TRBV14 with TRBJ2-1, with 8 bases identical to TRBD2. The V and J ends lost 3 bases and 12 bases, in that order; junction bases with no gene match: 13. In germline, CDR1 is SGHDN, CDR2 FVKESK. This CDR3 is built from 15 residues. Written as DNA, the CDR3 is TGTGCCAGCAGCCATAGTAGCGGGACACCTAAAGGGCAGTTCTTC. This gives the protein CASSHSSGTPKGQFF.

This clonotype turned up a few times. The chain joins TRBV10-3 to TRBJ2-5; TRBD2 matches at 10 bases. Looked up from germline, CDR1 is ENHRY and CDR2 is SYGVKD. This CDR3 spans 14 amino acids. V dropped 10 bases and J dropped 2; count of bases not matched to a gene: 7. The CDR3 spells CATTSGTTQETQYF. The CDR3 region has the DNA TGTGCCACTACTAGCGGGACGACGCAAGAGACCCAGTACTTC.